The T cell receptor beta chain under discussion was sequenced for a study of blood T cell repertoires in COVID-19. Some clones are missing from TCRdb's copy, which holds only in-frame ones; the method was immunoSEQ multiplex PCR. The table records 35,000 to 45,000 clones, roughly 84% of them present only once. The CDR3 runs to 16 residues. Trimming cost V 2 bases and J 2 bases; bases outside gene matches: 6. The chain couples TRBV23-1 to TRBJ2-7; TRBD1 matches at 10 bases. TRBV23-1 is labeled an ORF, and its function is uncertain. The receptor was isolated from a human donor in a cohort sampled during active COVID-19. Sequenced: peripheral blood. CDR3 sequence: CASSQPGTGDTYEQYF. DNA for the CDR3: TGCGCCAGCAGTCAACCCGGGACAGGGGATACCTACGAGCAGTACTTC.